This T cell receptor (beta chain) appears in the sequencing data of a study of cytomegalovirus exposure and HLA in healthy donors. Germline-derived CDR1 and CDR2 are LNHDA and SQIVND (reference sequence). The CDR3 is made up of 15 amino acids. J lost 4 bases, V lost 5 bases, and 9 bases had no gene match. As concerns this clone: The antigen is undetermined.

Study-level points and caveats: Reportedly, diagnosis of cytomegalovirus status by the classifier showed high specificity and sensitivity. The finding came from a later analysis; first-cohort TCR clusters tended to co-occur in the roughly 120 validation repertoires. Most TCR sequences proved rare, with some public TCRs found in many donors.

Here immunoSEQ multiplex PCR was the method, and the copy in TCRdb shows in-frame clones only, minus some. The sample consists of roughly 68,000 clones, roughly 90% of them appearing once. This sequence originates from a woman younger than 30 in good health and CMV-seronegative. Sequenced material: PBMCs. The V and J genes are TRBV19 and TRBJ2-3, with 7 bases that match TRBD2. The CDR3 reads CASSPGLVIADTQYF. The CDR3 region has the DNA TGTGCCAGTAGTCCCGGACTAGTTATCGCAGATACGCAGTATTTT.